This T cell receptor beta chain appears in the sequencing data of a study of beta chain features in type 1 diabetes. The sequenced template was cDNA made from the entire isolated RNA. Assay: immunoSEQ multiplex PCR; the TCRdb copy retains only in-frame clones and omits some. Found here are 300,000 to 450,000 clones, around an eighth of them singletons; the top ten hold less than 0.02%. In its sample, this clone was seen a few times. Trimming shortened V by 6 bases and J by 0 bases, and 6 bases separated the two germline ends. This CDR3 spans 13 amino acids. Germline assignment: CDR1 SGHTA and CDR2 FQGNSA.

The clonotype comes from a man aged 18 to 29 in good health. This chain links TRBV7-2 with TRBJ1-5; no firm D call. Sequenced sample: naive CD4+ T cells from blood. As DNA, the CDR3 is TGTGCCAGCAGTAGATCTAGCAATCAGCCCCAGCATTTT. This sequence encodes CASSRSSNQPQHF.